This T cell receptor (beta chain) was recorded in a study of T cells in Graves' hyperthyroidism and ophthalmopathy (dated by TCRdb to the late 2010s). At the level of the whole study: A discovery cohort of about a hundred patients, 43 with Graves' ophthalmopathy and about 58 with stable Graves' hyperthyroidism, was used to find distinguishing TCR V-J signatures. An independent validation cohort of around 19 hyperthyroidism patients and approximately 16 patients who later progressed to ophthalmopathy tested prospective prediction of ophthalmopathy. Once sampling was done, hyperthyroidism patients were given methimazole at a starting dose of 30 mg daily, whereas ophthalmopathy patients were given high-dose intravenous methylprednisolone. The roughly 100 discovery patients were randomly split 7:3 into training and test sets. According to the paper, TCR Vbeta CDR3 sequencing was carried out on 135 peripheral blood samples, which came from 40 to 45 ophthalmopathy, some 73 hyperthyroidism and some 17 progressor patients. In roughly six Graves' hyperthyroidism patients, the study also compared T-cell repertoires from thyroid tissue with T-cell repertoires from blood.

Patients with uncontrolled infections, other autoimmune diseases, pregnancy or lactation were excluded. Diagnoses were based on clinical symptoms, serum thyroxine and TRAb, thyroid ultrasound and orbital computed tomography. Trizol reagent was used to extract total RNA, and RNA quality was then checked on an Agilent 2100 Bioanalyzer. Findings and caveats that apply to the study as a whole: No statistical method was used to set the sample size in advance, and investigators knew the group allocation. Blood samples also contained most of the expanded thyroid clonotypes (frequency above 0.001), which suggests that blood repertoires may reflect thyroid immune responses. In validation, the model predicted progression to ophthalmopathy with 65% to 71% sensitivity and around 72% specificity, a median of around 6.6 months before onset. In cross-validation, a model built on a 13 V-J signature told ophthalmopathy apart from stable hyperthyroidism with under 90% sensitivity and about 81% specificity, and in testing the same model reached 80%/75%.

This clonotype appeared many times. The antigen this receptor binds is unknown. Per-base qualities were not stored, and no clone one base away is much larger. The germline V gene yields SNHLY for CDR1 and FYNNEI for CDR2. From its cysteine to its phenylalanine, the CDR3 spans 12 amino acids. CDR3 DNA only is kept here, 36 bases in frame from base 1. Trimming costs V 7 bases and J 4 bases, and their ends lie 7 bases apart. The TCR beta CDR3 regions were amplified from RNA transcripts. A first-round RT-PCR of the TCR CDR3 used the HTBI primer set with the Qiagen OneStep RT-PCR kit. A second multiplex PCR round built the libraries, followed by size selection and purification. Sequencing of the libraries was done on an Illumina HiSeq2000 using paired-end 100 bp reads. The published analysis was carried out like this. Raw data were processed with SOAPnuke, discarding reads with adapters, uncalled bases, mean Phred below 15, or no exact constant-primer or identifier match. High-quality paired reads were merged using COPE v1.2.5, and each unique nucleotide sequence was defined as a clonotype. Clonotypes were aligned to IMGT TRBV, TRBD and TRBJ reference segments using MiTCR v1.1. Analysis was restricted to V-J combinations with a frequency above 0.0001, which covered approximately 99% of repertoires. The TCS score was defined as the ratio of F50 (clonal expansion) to E x V (chaos), calculated using BLOSUM62-based TCRdist between CDR3 peptides within each V-J. Welch's t-statistics and random forest reduced several hundred V-J features to 13, which were used in a naive Bayes classifier (R e1071). Thyroid-blood repertoire similarity was quantified with the Morisita-Horn index. TCRdb trimmed public reads at Q25 via fastp, called clones via MiXCR and kept in-frame beta chains. When rows share a CDR3 protein, they turn into one entry using the most common DNA and genes. TCRdb, not the original authors, processed these V and J calls. Across this sample there are 500,000 to 650,000 distinct CDR3 sequences, with approximately 48% seen only once. The biggest ten clones account for approximately 44% of the sample.

The rearrangement combines TRBV2 with TRBJ2-2; the D gene is unclear. The sample comprised peripheral blood or thyroid tissue (not recorded which). This sequence originates from an adult woman with Graves' disease, either hyperthyroidism or ophthalmopathy (not recorded which). Here is the DNA: TGTGCCAGCAAACCTTTCACCGGGGAGCTGTTTTTT. It codes for CASKPFTGELFF.